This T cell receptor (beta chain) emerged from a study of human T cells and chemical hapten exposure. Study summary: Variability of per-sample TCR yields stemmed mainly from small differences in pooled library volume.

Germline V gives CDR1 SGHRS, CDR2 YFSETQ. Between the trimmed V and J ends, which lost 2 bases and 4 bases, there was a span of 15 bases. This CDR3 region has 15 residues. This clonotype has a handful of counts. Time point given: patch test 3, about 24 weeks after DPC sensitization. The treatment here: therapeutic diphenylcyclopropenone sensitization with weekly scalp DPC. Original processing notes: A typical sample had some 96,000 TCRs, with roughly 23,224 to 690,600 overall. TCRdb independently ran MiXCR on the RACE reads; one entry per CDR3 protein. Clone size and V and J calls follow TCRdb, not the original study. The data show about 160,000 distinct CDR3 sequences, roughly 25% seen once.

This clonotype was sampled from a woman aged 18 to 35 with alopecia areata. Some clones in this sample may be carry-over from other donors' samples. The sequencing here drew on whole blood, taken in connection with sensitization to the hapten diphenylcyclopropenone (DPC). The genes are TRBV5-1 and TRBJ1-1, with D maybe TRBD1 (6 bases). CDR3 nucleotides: TGCGCCAGCAGCTTCGAGGGCGGCAGGGGCACTGAAGCTTTCTTT. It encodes CASSFEGGRGTEAFF. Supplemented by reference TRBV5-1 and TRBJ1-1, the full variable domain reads KAGVTQTPRYLIKTRGQQVTLSCSPISGHRSVSWYQQTPGQGLQFLFEYFSETQRNKGNFPGRFSGRQFSNSRSEMNVSTLELGDSALYLCASSFEGGRGTEAFFGQGTRLTVV.